Below, 28 T cell receptor beta chains from the same sample are listed, as sequenced in a study of shared clonotypes between healthy human individuals. Repertoires were generated with immunoSEQ multiplex PCR, while TCRdb's copy carries only in-frame clones and drops some. The table records 600,000 to 700,000 clones, about three quarters of them present only once. The sample comprised memory CD4+ T cells sorted from blood. The subset was: CD45RA-negative fraction. These receptors all come from a woman in her twenties or thirties in good health.

About this clone: A much larger clone is a single base away; this may be a read error. The chain employs TRBV11-3 and TRBJ2-1, with a weak D call TRBD1 (6 bases). Germline-derived CDR1 and CDR2 are SGHNT and YENEEA. The CDR3 is 12 amino acids. The ends were cut back, 6 bases at V and 7 bases at J, with 10 bases in the middle. The CDR3 sequence is CASSHRENEQFF. The DNA of the CDR3 is TGTGCCAGCAGTCACAGGGAGAATGAGCAGTTCTTC. The full variable domain, in which reference TRBV11-3 and TRBJ2-1 provide the parts outside the CDR3, is EAGVVQSPRYKIIEKKQPVAFWCNPISGHNTLYWYLQNLGQGPELLIRYENEEAVDDSQLPKDRFSAERLKGVDSTLKIQPAELGDSAVYLCASSHRENEQFFGPGTRLTVL.

As regards this clone: A much more abundant neighbour one base away suggests this may be a read error. The V gene is TRBV7-3, the J gene TRBJ2-5; D is possibly TRBD1 or TRBD2 (5 bases each). Germline CDR1 SGHTA, CDR2 FQGTGA. The CDR3 contains 13 residues. The V end was cut by 2 bases, the J end by 1 base, with 5 bases between. CDR3 sequence: CASSLGGQETQYF. The CDR3 DNA reads as TGTGCCAGCAGCTTAGGGGGCCAAGAGACCCAGTACTTC.

This clone was observed a few times. This rearrangement joins TRBV10-3 to TRBJ2-7, with a possible D match to TRBD2 (6 bases). Between the trimmed V and J ends, which lost 5 bases and 2 bases, there was a span of 13 bases. From germline, CDR1 is ENHRY and CDR2 SYGVKD. CDR3 length: 14 amino acids. Here the CDR3 DNA reads TGTGCCATCAGTCCACAGCGGGCCGCCTACGAGCAGTACTTC. Translation gives CAISPQRAAYEQYF.

This rearrangement joins TRBV27 to TRBJ1-4; 9 nucleotides line up with TRBD1. This CDR3 spans 15 amino acids. V was pared by 5 bases and J by 5 bases, with 6 bases of the junction left unmatched. The germline V gene has CDR1 MNHEY and CDR2 SMNVEV (reference sequence). The CDR3 sequence is CASSPRTGANEKLFF. The CDR3 DNA reads TGTGCCAGCAGTCCGCGGACAGGGGCGAATGAAAAACTGTTTTTT.

The chain carries TRBV4-1 and TRBJ1-4, with TRBD1 matching over 7 bases. The V and J ends lost 3 bases and 4 bases, in that order; junction bases with no gene match: 2. The length of the CDR3 is 14 residues. The germline V gene has CDR1 MGHRA and CDR2 YSYEKL. The CDR3 bases are TGCGCCAGCAGCCAGGGGGACAGTAATGAAAAACTGTTTTTT. Its translation is CASSQGDSNEKLFF.

This clone showed up just once. J is TRBJ2-3 and V is TRBV28, with 9 positions matching TRBD2. Unmatched junction bases numbered 6, after V lost 5 bases and J lost 3 bases. The CDR3 has 15 amino acids. CDR1 and CDR2 (germline): MDHEN, SYDVKM. The CDR3 here is CASSVSGSRTDTQYF. For the CDR3, the DNA is TGTGCCAGCAGTGTTAGCGGGAGTCGGACAGATACGCAGTATTTT.

V gene TRBV28 combines with J gene TRBJ1-3, with D perhaps matching TRBD1 (6 bases). V lost 7 bases to trimming and J lost 2 bases, with 12 bases between them. Germline CDR1 is MDHEN and CDR2 is SYDVKM. This CDR3 is built from 14 residues. Written as DNA, the CDR3 is TGTGCCAGCACTACGGGGGCTACTGGAAACACCATATATTTT. It specifies CASTTGATGNTIYF.

Of note for this clone: The junction and the germline gene differ at one end; a read error may be behind it. CDR3 DNA sequence: TGCAGTGCCTTGGCCCGGGACCGAGGGCACTTC. Amino acid sequence: CSALARDRGHF. The V gene is TRBV20-1, the J gene TRBJ2-7, with D perhaps assigned TRBD1 or TRBD2 (5 bases each). The CDR3 runs 11 residues. From germline, CDR1 is DFQATT and CDR2 SNEGSKA (reference sequence).

This clone has a handful of counts. A read error may produce the germline difference seen at one junction end. The chain combines TRBV15 with TRBJ2-7; no clear D. This CDR3 has 16 residues. In germline, CDR1 is LNHNV, CDR2 YYDKDF (reference sequence). CDR3 residues: CATSRDVWEGSNEQYF. CDR3 DNA: TGTGCCACCAGCAGAGATGTGTGGGAAGGCTCCAACGAGCAGTACTTC.

This sequence joins TRBV28 and TRBJ2-7; TRBD1 might be the D (5 bases). The CDR3 has 13 amino acids. Trimming stripped 5 bases from V and 5 bases from J, with 13 bases between. The V gene's germline CDR1 is MDHEN and CDR2 SYDVKM. CDR3 sequence: CASSVRVDDEQYF. The CDR3 nucleotides read TGTGCCAGCAGTGTCAGGGTAGACGACGAGCAGTACTTC.

In its sample, this clone was seen many times. V gene TRBV10-1 combines with J gene TRBJ2-7, with TRBD2 matching 8 bases. The V gene end was trimmed by 0 bases and the J gene end by 2 bases; junction bases not matched to a gene: 3. The CDR3 sequence is 15 residues long. CDR1 is WNHNN and CDR2 is SYGVQD in the germline V gene (reference sequence). This CDR3 is CASSESILAAYEQYF. CDR3 DNA: TGCGCCAGCAGTGAGTCGATACTAGCGGCCTACGAGCAGTACTTC.

This chain links TRBV11-2 with TRBJ1-1, with D perhaps matching TRBD1 (6 bases). V lost 4 bases and J lost 5, with 8 bases in between. CDR1 and CDR2 from the germline V gene are SGHAT and FQNNGV. The CDR3 contains 12 residues. For the CDR3, the DNA is TGTGCCAGCAGCTATACAGGGACTGAAGCTTTCTTT. Amino acid sequence: CASSYTGTEAFF.

At least ten counts were recorded for this clone. The chain combines TRBV19 with TRBJ2-3; 8 positions match TRBD1. CDR1 and CDR2 from the germline V gene are LNHDA and SQIVND (reference sequence). V shed 10 bases, J shed 0 bases, and the junction held 9 bases outside the gene matches. The CDR3 spans 15 residues. The CDR3 nucleotides read TGTGCCACCACTCGCAGGGGGCAAAGCACAGATACGCAGTATTTT. It specifies CATTRRGQSTDTQYF.

J is TRBJ2-1 and V is TRBV19; TRBD2 matches 7 bases. CDR3 length: 17 residues. Germline CDR1 reads LNHDA; CDR2 reads SQIVND (reference sequence). Losses at the gene ends were 9 bases for V and 4 bases for J; bases not matched to a gene: 18. In DNA form, the CDR3 reads TGTGCCAGCCTCAACGTGGCGGGAGTTTCGGGGTACAATGAGCAGTTCTTC. Translation: CASLNVAGVSGYNEQFF. The full variable domain, with the rest looked up from reference TRBV19 and TRBJ2-1, is DGGITQSPKYLFRKEGQNVTLSCEQNLNHDAMYWYRQDPGQGLRLIYYSQIVNDFQKGDIAEGYSVSREKKESFPLTVTSAQKNPTAFYLCASLNVAGVSGYNEQFFGPGTRLTVL.

The chain recombines TRBV11-2 with TRBJ2-7, with no clear D. Trimming stripped 1 base from V and 2 bases from J, with 12 bases between. The CDR3 totals 15 residues. Germline lookup yields CDR1 SGHAT and CDR2 FQNNGV. This chain's CDR3 is CASSLGRSSAYEQYF. CDR3 nucleotide sequence: TGTGCCAGCAGCTTAGGGCGAAGTTCGGCCTACGAGCAGTACTTC. Full variable domain (rest looked up from reference TRBV11-2 and TRBJ2-7): EAGVAQSPRYKIIEKRQSVAFWCNPISGHATLYWYQQILGQGPKLLIQFQNNGVVDDSQLPKDRFSAERLKGVDSTLKIQPAKLEDSAVYLCASSLGRSSAYEQYFGPGTRLTVT.

The V gene is TRBV7-9, the J gene TRBJ1-4; D remains unclear. The CDR3 is 12 amino acids. Per the germline V gene, CDR1 is SEHNR and CDR2 is FQNEAQ (reference sequence). Trimming stripped 5 bases from V and 6 bases from J, with 7 bases between. The CDR3 sequence: CASSPPDEKLFF. The CDR3, as DNA: TGTGCCAGCAGCCCTCCCGATGAAAAACTGTTTTTT.

This chain uses TRBV19 with TRBJ2-2, with 7 nucleotides matching TRBD2. J gave up 3 bases and V 6 bases, and 7 bases lay outside the gene matches. Germline loops: CDR1 LNHDA, CDR2 SQIVND (reference sequence). The CDR3 spans 15 residues. This chain's CDR3 is CASRHLAEYTGELFF. Here the CDR3 DNA reads TGTGCCAGTAGACATCTAGCGGAGTACACCGGGGAGCTGTTTTTT.

The V call is TRBV4-1, the J call TRBJ2-1, with D unresolved. The germline V and J ends were trimmed by 4 bases and 2 bases, with 15 bases remaining between them. Germline V CDR1 and CDR2: MGHRA, YSYEKL. The CDR3 has 16 amino acids. The DNA of the CDR3 is TGCGCCAGCAGCCCACACACGGACGGCCCCTACAATGAGCAGTTCTTC. Translated, it gives CASSPHTDGPYNEQFF.

This clone was seen only a few times. The V call is TRBV7-3, the J call TRBJ2-3; a possible D gene is TRBD2 (6 bases). Germline V CDR1 and CDR2: SGHTA, FQGTGA. V was clipped by 4 bases and J by 2 bases, with 10 bases between them. This CDR3 is built from 14 residues. The chain's CDR3 is CASSSGLSTDTQYF. The DNA for the CDR3 is TGTGCCAGCAGCTCTGGACTATCCACAGATACGCAGTATTTT.

This sequence joins TRBV5-4 and TRBJ2-7; the D gene is possibly TRBD2 (5 bases). Germline lookup yields CDR1 SGHNT and CDR2 YYREEE (reference sequence). The CDR3 covers 15 residues. V was pared by 0 bases and J by 6 bases, with 16 bases between. CDR3 DNA sequence: TGTGCCAGCAGCTTGGCGGGCGGCAAACTAGGCGAGCAGTACTTC. Translated, it gives CASSLAGGKLGEQYF.

V gene TRBV19 combines with J gene TRBJ1-3; TRBD1 agrees at 8 bases. In germline, CDR1 is LNHDA, CDR2 SQIVND (reference sequence). V was clipped by 7 bases and J by 9 bases; unmatched bases: 11. The CDR3 is made up of 14 amino acids. The CDR3: CASTKDRARGTIYF. In DNA, the CDR3 is TGTGCCAGTACAAAGGACAGGGCTCGAGGCACCATATATTTT.

This clone was seen only a few times. The chain is built from TRBV30 and TRBJ2-1; D uncertain. The CDR3 length is 17 residues. The germline CDR1 and CDR2 sequences are GTSNPN and SVGIG (reference sequence). Trimming shortened V by 0 bases and J by 0 bases, and 15 bases separated the two germline ends. CDR3 sequence: CAWSVPSNTSSYNEQFF. The CDR3 nucleotides read TGTGCCTGGAGTGTACCTTCAAACACGAGCTCCTACAATGAGCAGTTCTTC.

The chain employs TRBV18 and TRBJ2-5, with D possibly matching TRBD1 (6 bases). Germline CDR1 KGHSH, CDR2 LQKENI. The length of the CDR3 is 15 residues. V shed 4 bases and J shed 2 bases, with 14 bases lying between them. CDR3 loop: CASSLNQGKQETQYF. In nucleotides, the CDR3 is TGTGCCAGCTCACTCAACCAGGGGAAACAAGAGACCCAGTACTTC.

This chain connects TRBV5-4 to TRBJ1-1; possible D gene TRBD1, 5 bases. Germline CDR1 SGHNT, CDR2 YYREEE (reference sequence). CDR3 length: 14 residues. Trimming cost V 3 bases and J 1 base, with 10 bases left between them. In DNA, the CDR3 is TGTGCCAGCAGCTCACCTACAGGGAACACTGAAGCTTTCTTT. Protein: CASSSPTGNTEAFF. The full variable domain, rest sourced from reference TRBV5-4 and TRBJ1-1, is ETGVTQSPTHLIKTRGQQVTLRCSSQSGHNTVSWYQQALGQGPQFIFQYYREEENGRGNFPPRFSGLQFPNYSSELNVNALELDDSALYLCASSSPTGNTEAFFGQGTRLTVV.

CDR3 DNA: TGTGCCAGCAGCCCGCGGACAGGGGACACAGATACGCAGTATTTT. Protein sequence: CASSPRTGDTDTQYF. V usage is TRBV4-2 and J usage is TRBJ2-3; 9 bases line up with TRBD1. Germline CDR1 is LGHNA and CDR2 is YNFKEQ. This CDR3 contains 15 residues. Trimming removed 4 bases from V and 2 bases from J; junction bases left unmatched: 4.

The J gene is TRBJ2-7, the V gene TRBV25-1; maybe TRBD1 (6 bases). V gave up 4 bases and J gave up 3 bases, with 10 bases separating them. The CDR3 runs to 13 residues. Germline V lookup: CDR1 MGHDK, CDR2 SYGVNS. The CDR3 here is CASSVQGHYEQYF. The CDR3 nucleotides read TGTGCCAGCAGTGTTCAGGGACACTACGAGCAGTACTTC.

The chain recombines TRBV5-1 with TRBJ1-4; D may be TRBD1 (6 bases). Germline CDR1 is SGHRS and CDR2 is YFSETQ. V was clipped by 4 bases and J by 3 bases, with 13 bases between them. The CDR3 has 15 residues. The DNA for the CDR3 is TGCGCCAGCAGCATACAGGGTGATGCTAATGAAAAACTGTTTTTT. This sequence encodes CASSIQGDANEKLFF.

The CDR3 sequence is CASSPSTGGVDTEAFF. The DNA of the CDR3 is TGCGCCAGCAGCCCCTCGACAGGGGGCGTGGACACTGAAGCTTTCTTT. The rearrangement links TRBV5-1 to TRBJ1-1; 10 positions agree with TRBD1. The CDR3 is 16 residues long. The germline V gene has CDR1 SGHRS and CDR2 YFSETQ. The V gene end was trimmed by 4 bases and the J gene end by 3 bases; junction bases not matched to a gene: 9. The variable domain in full, completed from reference TRBV5-1 and TRBJ1-1, reads KAGVTQTPRYLIKTRGQQVTLSCSPISGHRSVSWYQQTPGQGLQFLFEYFSETQRNKGNFPGRFSGRQFSNSRSEMNVSTLELGDSALYLCASSPSTGGVDTEAFFGQGTRLTVV.